Only a few counts were recorded for the clone carrying this T cell receptor beta chain. Its antigen is not identified. A sample-barcoded 5' primer and a J-beta primer mix were used in a second PCR of about 6 to 12 cycles. From the 5' RACE reads, TCRdb called clonotypes with MiXCR, one entry per CDR3 protein. The data contain 780,000 or so distinct CDR3 sequences, roughly 56% of them seen just once; the ten biggest clones take up 20% to 30%. V gave up 5 bases and J gave up 10 bases, with 17 bases separating them. Germline-derived CDR1 and CDR2 are SGHTA and FQGNSA. The CDR3 has 13 amino acids. The data originate from a study of blood T cells in healthy people across ages. Study summary: Researchers report that template switching captured about one barcoded beta molecule per two T cells.

Total RNA was isolated from each sample in quantities of at least 5.5 micrograms. Study outcomes and limitations: There was a strong correlation between TCR beta diversity and naive T cell percentage. Higher diversity, along with more naive CD4+ cells, distinguished long-lived donors from aged donors.

The V and J genes are TRBV7-2 and TRBJ1-1; D is ambiguous. The sequenced material came from blood. The TCR comes from a man aged 40-49 years in good health. The CDR3 loop reads CASSPPILHRAFF. DNA for the CDR3: TGTGCCAGCAGCCCCCCTATTTTGCATAGAGCTTTCTTT.